This T cell receptor beta chain appears in the sequencing data of a study of beta chain features in type 1 diabetes. Study observations and caveats: Researchers report that Type 1 diabetes patients had moderately but significantly shorter TCRB CDR3s across all four CD4+ subsets.

This clone was seen only a few times. What it binds is not known. As every portion of the isolated RNA was reverse transcribed, the sequencing read expressed TCRB transcripts. The repertoire was sequenced with immunoSEQ multiplex PCR; TCRdb's copy has only in-frame clones and lacks some. The sample lists a few hundred thousand clones, roughly 13% occurring once. Trimming pared 5 bases from V and 1 base from J, leaving 14 bases between. Germline assignment: CDR1 SGHNT and CDR2 YENEEA. CDR3 size: 15 residues. Sequenced: naive CD4+ T cells from blood. The genes are TRBV11-3 and TRBJ1-1, with D maybe TRBD1 (5 bases). The TCR sequence derives from a woman between 18 and 30 years old with type 1 diabetes. The CDR3 DNA reads TGTGCCAGCAGCCACCTAATGACAGCGAACACTGAAGCTTTCTTT. This gives the protein CASSHLMTANTEAFF.